These 18 T cell receptor beta chains came from one sample sequenced in a study of OX40 agonist ivuxolimab in advanced cancers. Here immunoSEQ multiplex PCR was the method, and the copy in TCRdb shows in-frame clones only, minus some. The sample lists roughly 79,000 clones; more than 75% were seen once. The material sequenced was CD4+ or CD8+ T cells sorted from blood, taken in a trial of the OX40 agonist ivuxolimab. The source of these receptors is an adult with an advanced solid tumor such as melanoma, head and neck, liver or kidney cancer.

The chain couples TRBV19 to TRBJ2-2; 7 nucleotides agree with TRBD2. V trimming: 8 bases; J trimming: 4 bases; junction bases outside the gene matches: 10. Germline loops: CDR1 LNHDA, CDR2 SQIVND (reference sequence). The CDR3 has 15 residues. Written as DNA, the CDR3 is TGTGCCAGTCATGCCCCCGGGACTATCACCGGGGAGCTGTTTTTT. As protein: CASHAPGTITGELFF.

The CDR3 bases are TGTGCCAGCAGCTCCATGCCCCCGGGAGGGGGATACGAGCAGTACTTC. Translation gives CASSSMPPGGGYEQYF. The V gene is TRBV7-2, the J gene TRBJ2-7; 8 bases are a match to TRBD2. CDR1 is SGHTA, CDR2 FQGNSA, per germline. This CDR3 has 16 residues. V lost 4 bases to trimming and J lost 4 bases; unmatched junction nucleotides: 12.

The chain carries TRBV4-2 and TRBJ2-1, with 7 bases identical to TRBD2. The ends lost 0 bases at V and 3 bases at J; junction bases unmatched: 2. Germline V gives CDR1 LGHNA, CDR2 YNFKEQ. The CDR3 extends over 15 amino acids. DNA of the CDR3: TGTGCCAGCAGCCAAGACCGCGGGGGCTACAATGAGCAGTTCTTC. Its protein is CASSQDRGGYNEQFF.

CDR3 in DNA: TGTGCCAGCAGTTTCAGGGGAGAGACCCAGTACTTC. Translated, it gives CASSFRGETQYF. The V call is TRBV27, the J call TRBJ2-5, with D perhaps TRBD1 (6 bases). The CDR3 covers 12 residues. Trimming stripped 3 bases from V and 4 bases from J, with 6 bases between. Germline assignment: CDR1 MNHEY and CDR2 SMNVEV (reference sequence).

The V gene is TRBV5-1, the J gene TRBJ1-4; 10 bases agree with TRBD1. The J segment lost 4 bases and the V segment lost 4 bases, leaving 7 bases of the junction unmatched. This CDR3 spans 16 amino acids. CDR1 and CDR2 (germline): SGHRS, YFSETQ. The CDR3, as DNA: TGCGCCAGCAGCCCCGGGACAGGGGCGTATAATGAAAAACTGTTTTTT. Its translation: CASSPGTGAYNEKLFF.

The chain couples TRBV11-2 to TRBJ2-7, with 7 bases lining up with TRBD2. The CDR3 has 13 amino acids. With 5 bases clipped from V and 3 bases from J, the junction kept 4 bases outside the gene matches. Germline assignment: CDR1 SGHAT and CDR2 FQNNGV. The CDR3, as DNA: TGTGCCAGCAGCCTAAGGGAGGGCTACGAGCAGTACTTC. Translation gives CASSLREGYEQYF. The complete variable domain, with remaining parts taken from reference TRBV11-2 and TRBJ2-7, reads EAGVAQSPRYKIIEKRQSVAFWCNPISGHATLYWYQQILGQGPKLLIQFQNNGVVDDSQLPKDRFSAERLKGVDSTLKIQPAKLEDSAVYLCASSLREGYEQYFGPGTRLTVT.

V usage is TRBV7-2 and J usage is TRBJ2-7; maybe TRBD1 (6 bases). Germline values: CDR1 SGHTA, CDR2 FQGNSA. The CDR3 is 14 residues long. Trimming removed 1 base at V and 2 bases at J, with 9 bases between. The DNA for the CDR3 is TGTGCCAGCAGCTTAGATTCAGGGGCCTACGAGCAGTACTTC. It specifies CASSLDSGAYEQYF.

This chain links TRBV28 with TRBJ1-3, with D possibly TRBD1 on 6 matching bases. The germline V gene encodes CDR1 MDHEN and CDR2 SYDVKM. The CDR3 is 14 amino acids. Deletions cut 2 bases from V and 1 base from J, with 6 bases between. The CDR3 coding sequence is TGTGCCAGCAGTTTAGGGACATCTGGAAACACCATATATTTT. Protein product: CASSLGTSGNTIYF.

This clone was seen a handful of times. This chain joins TRBV5-6 and TRBJ1-2; no reliable D call. The CDR3 has 15 residues. Germline V gene sequence: CDR1 SGHDT, CDR2 YYEEEE. The V and J ends lost 0 bases and 8 bases respectively, with 17 bases between them. CDR3 region: CASSLVVARDHGYTF. DNA for the CDR3: TGTGCCAGCAGCTTGGTGGTTGCACGAGACCACGGCTACACCTTC.

The rearrangement uses TRBV19 and TRBJ2-3, with 7 bases aligning to TRBD1. Germline assignment: CDR1 LNHDA and CDR2 SQIVND (reference sequence). The CDR3 runs 16 residues. V was clipped by 8 bases and J by 5 bases; unmatched bases: 16. CDR3 sequence reads: CASGQDHRMTKDTQYF. The CDR3 DNA follows: TGTGCCAGTGGACAGGACCATCGAATGACAAAAGATACGCAGTATTTT.

The chain couples TRBV21-1 to TRBJ2-1. TRBV21-1 is given as a pseudogene. This CDR3 has 17 residues. CDR3 sequence (DNA): TGTGCCAGCAGCCACCTAGACGACTATAGGGGCCACAATGAGCAGTTCTTC. Translated: CASSHLDDYRGHNEQFF.

The chain joins TRBV19 to TRBJ1-5; 8 bases map to TRBD1. The V segment lost 2 bases and the J segment 2 bases; nucleotides outside the gene matches: 2. Per germline, CDR1 LNHDA and CDR2 SQIVND (reference sequence). The CDR3 has 15 amino acids. CDR3 in amino acids: CASSISGGRNQPQHF. The DNA of the CDR3 is TGTGCCAGTAGTATATCAGGGGGCCGCAATCAGCCCCAGCATTTT. Full variable domain (missing parts from reference TRBV19 and TRBJ1-5): DGGITQSPKYLFRKEGQNVTLSCEQNLNHDAMYWYRQDPGQGLRLIYYSQIVNDFQKGDIAEGYSVSREKKESFPLTVTSAQKNPTAFYLCASSISGGRNQPQHFGDGTRLSIL.

The chain has TRBV4-1 and TRBJ2-2, with 8 bases identical to TRBD1. Trimming removed 0 bases from V and 4 bases from J; junction bases left unmatched: 16. This CDR3 region has 20 residues. Germline CDR1 reads MGHRA; CDR2 reads YSYEKL. The CDR3 reads CASSQDIGQGALRVTGELFF. The CDR3 coding sequence is TGCGCCAGCAGCCAAGATATAGGTCAGGGGGCGTTAAGGGTCACCGGGGAGCTGTTTTTT.

The chain couples TRBV11-3 to TRBJ2-2, with D hard to call. The ends were cut back, 3 bases at V and 1 base at J, with 9 bases in the middle. This CDR3 region has 15 residues. In germline, CDR1 is SGHNT, CDR2 YENEEA. The CDR3 DNA reads as TGTGCCAGCAGCTTGGGGAACCGGAACACCGGGGAGCTGTTTTTT. Its translation is CASSLGNRNTGELFF.

The chain carries TRBV6-1 and TRBJ1-5; possible D gene TRBD1, 5 bases. Trimming took off 0 bases at V and 5 bases at J, with 11 bases between the two ends. CDR3 size: 15 residues. From germline, CDR1 is MNHNS and CDR2 SASEGT. DNA of the CDR3: TGTGCCAGCAGTGAAGCCAGAGGGACGGATCAGCCCCAGCATTTT. This sequence encodes CASSEARGTDQPQHF.

This clone was recorded a few times. The chain links TRBV10-3 to TRBJ1-1; D is undetermined. This CDR3 has 12 amino acids. The V and J ends lost 10 bases and 1 base respectively, with 10 bases between them. The germline V gene encodes CDR1 ENHRY and CDR2 SYGVKD. The DNA for the CDR3 is TGTGCCACCAGACGGGGGAACACTGAAGCTTTCTTT. Translating it yields CATRRGNTEAFF.

The genes are TRBV6-5 and TRBJ2-6, with D possibly TRBD2 on 6 matching bases. Trimming left V 8 bases short and J 4 bases short, with 12 bases between. The CDR3 consists of 14 residues. Germline V lookup: CDR1 MNHEY, CDR2 SVGAGI. Here the CDR3 DNA reads TGTGCCAGCTTCGGAGGGGTGGGGGCCAACGTCCTGACTTTC. It encodes CASFGGVGANVLTF.

The chain couples TRBV10-2 to TRBJ2-1, with D perhaps TRBD1 or TRBD2 (5 bases each). In germline, CDR1 is WSHSY, CDR2 SAAADI. The CDR3 consists of 15 residues. V lost 0 bases and J lost 7, with 13 bases in between. The CDR3 reads CASSESGRGPNEQFF. The CDR3 DNA is TGCGCCAGCAGTGAGTCAGGACGGGGCCCTAATGAGCAGTTCTTC.